The rows below give T cell receptor beta chains drawn from one sample of a study of T cell responses to AZD1222 COVID-19 vaccine. Here immunoSEQ multiplex PCR was the method, and the copy in TCRdb shows in-frame clones only, minus some. The data contain about 180,000 clones, around 90% of them singletons. The sequencing used peripheral blood, collected 28 days after the second AZD1222 dose. These receptor sequences come from an adult who received the AZD1222 COVID-19 vaccine. The CDR3 runs from the conserved cysteine through the conserved F or W. The order of the fields is V gene, CDR3 length, CDR3 protein.

>TRBV3-1/TRBV3-2|15
CASRDRLTSTDTQYF
>TRBV27|17
CASRPTPAGANTGELFF
>TRBV24-1|21
CATSDRITGQGLLSSYNEQFF
>TRBV5-6|12
CASSSLGTKLFF
>TRBV6-2/TRBV6-3|20
CASSSTGQGVGLRGADTQYF
>TRBV4-3|15
CASSQDRLLPDTQYF
>TRBV3-1/TRBV3-2|14
CASSLRTDGSPLHF
>TRBV6-5|15
CASSHGDRVWEKLFF
>TRBV3-1/TRBV3-2|17
CASSQDMSAGVYNEQFF
>TRBV28|14
CASSRGDRGSGYTF
>TRBV27|15
CASSSPGTEGGGYTF
>TRBV7-9|14
CASSLVRGNTEAFF
>TRBV4-3|15
CASSQGPGAGDTQYF
>TRBV18|13
CASSGLRTDTQYF
>TRBV5-4|15
CASSLELAENYEQYF
>TRBV2|14
CASRRGSSTGELFF
>TRBV3-1/TRBV3-2|17
CASSQDIIAANTGELFF
>TRBV28|14
CASSPPDRDYGYTF
>TRBV19|16
CASSRPAGAGTDTQYF
>TRBV5-1|17
CASSKTTGVQGTDTQYF
>TRBV19|14
CASSITGAQETQYF
>TRBV28|15
CASTSGGALANEQFF
>TRBV5-8|15
CASSLELGVNTEAFF
>TRBV2|13
CASTSGAKNIQYF
>TRBV5-6|16
CASSLVGTQNTGELFF
>TRBV25-1|14
CASSDPDFIYGYTF
>TRBV29-1|13
CSVIQGAPEKLFF
>TRBV7-9|14
CASAGLAELYEQYF
>TRBV6-5|13
CASTNGGVYGYTF
>TRBV5-1|16
CASSSSDRNSLMKAFF
>TRBV3-1/TRBV3-2|14
CASSQGTGGLGYTF
>TRBV5-4|14
CASSSGQLNSPLHF
>TRBV11-2|14
CASSPGLAIDTQYF
>TRBV6-5|15
CASTLWGTGVYEQYF
>TRBV7-9|15
CAGSTSGTLTGELFF
>TRBV29-1|15
CSVDEGDTHNEKLFF
>TRBV6-2/TRBV6-3|17
CASSYSRTGRDSYEQYF
>TRBV7-2|13
CASSRGGLYGYTF